This passage covers 6 T cell receptor beta chains from one sample sequenced in a study of T-cell reconstitution after alpha-beta-depleted transplantation in children. Preparation of the TCRbeta library used unique molecular identifiers. TCRdb reanalysed the PCR reads using MiXCR and keeps one entry per CDR3 protein. The sample carries 250,000 to 400,000 distinct CDR3 sequences, around 20% recorded once. Material: PBMCs, mostly from graft donor cells, obtained 180 days after TCRalphabeta/CD19-depleted stem cell transplant. These receptors were obtained from a male patient aged 10 to 17 who had a stem cell transplant for acute lymphoblastic leukemia, so the T cells may come from the graft donor.

This clonotype appeared a few times. V gene TRBV5-1 combines with J gene TRBJ2-7; 12 bases agree with TRBD2. In germline, CDR1 is SGHRS, CDR2 YFSETQ. The CDR3 has 18 residues. After removal of 3 bases from V and 4 bases from J, the junction contained 14 bases not matched to a gene. CDR3 sequence: CASSSSSGRAPNPYEQYF. The CDR3 nucleotides read TGCGCCAGCAGCTCCTCTAGCGGGAGGGCGCCGAATCCGTACGAGCAGTACTTC. The full variable domain, its missing parts supplied by reference TRBV5-1 and TRBJ2-7, is KAGVTQTPRYLIKTRGQQVTLSCSPISGHRSVSWYQQTPGQGLQFLFEYFSETQRNKGNFPGRFSGRQFSNSRSEMNVSTLELGDSALYLCASSSSSGRAPNPYEQYFGPGTRLTVT.

The gene calls are TRBV20-1 and TRBJ2-1; 11 positions match TRBD2. CDR3 length equals 18 residues. Germline V gene lookup returns CDR1 DFQATT and CDR2 SNEGSKA (reference sequence). In nucleotides, the CDR3 is TGCAGAGCCCTTGATGGGACTAGCGGACTTACAATCGGTAACCGGCAGTTCTTC. Protein sequence: CRALDGTSGLTIGNRQFF.

This clonotype came up a few times. V is TRBV15 and J is TRBJ1-4; 9 positions agree with TRBD1. This CDR3 is 15 amino acids long. The germline V gene has CDR1 LNHNV and CDR2 YYDKDF (reference sequence). V was clipped by 5 bases and J by 8 bases; unmatched bases: 9. The CDR3 reads CATSLGQGRKEKLFF. The CDR3 coding sequence is TGTGCCACCAGCTTAGGACAGGGGAGGAAGGAAAAACTGTTTTTT.

This clonotype occurred many times. The genes are TRBV21-1 and TRBJ2-7; no check of the table's D call, TRBD1, against the DNA was made. TRBV21-1 is an annotated pseudogene. The CDR3 runs 15 residues. Here the CDR3 reads CASSPGGHCAYEQYF. DNA of the CDR3: TGTGCCAGCAGCCCAGGGGGACATTGTGCCTACGAGCAGTACTTC.

This clonotype was observed a handful of times. V usage is TRBV5-1 and J usage is TRBJ2-3, with D tentatively TRBD1 (6 bases). V was shortened by 7 bases and J by 3 bases, with 9 bases between the two germline ends. Germline CDR1 and CDR2: SGHRS and YFSETQ. The CDR3 is 12 residues long. The chain's CDR3 is CASGQLTDTQYF. CDR3 sequence (DNA): TGCGCCAGCGGACAGCTAACAGATACGCAGTATTTT.

In DNA form, the CDR3 reads TGTGCCACCAGCGAAGCGGGAGGGTTGTACAATGAGCAGTTCTTC. Its translation is CATSEAGGLYNEQFF. V is TRBV24-1 and J is TRBJ2-1; TRBD2 aligns across 10 bases. J was trimmed by 4 bases and V by 7 bases; bases with no gene match: 6. Per germline, CDR1 KGHDR and CDR2 SFDVKD. The CDR3 runs 15 residues.